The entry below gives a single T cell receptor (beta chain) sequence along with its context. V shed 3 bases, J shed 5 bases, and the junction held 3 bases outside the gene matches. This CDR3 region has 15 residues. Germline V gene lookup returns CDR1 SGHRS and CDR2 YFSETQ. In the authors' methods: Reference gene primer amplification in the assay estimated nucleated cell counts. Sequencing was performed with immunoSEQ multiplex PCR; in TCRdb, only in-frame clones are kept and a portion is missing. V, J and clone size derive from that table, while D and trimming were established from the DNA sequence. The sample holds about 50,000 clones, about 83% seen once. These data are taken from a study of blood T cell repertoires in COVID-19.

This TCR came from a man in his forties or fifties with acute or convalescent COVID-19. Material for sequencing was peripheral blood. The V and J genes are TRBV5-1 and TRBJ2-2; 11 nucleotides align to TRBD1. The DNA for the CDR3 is TGCGCCAGCAGCTCTGGGACAGGGGGGACCGGGGAGCTGTTTTTT. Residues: CASSSGTGGTGELFF.